This T cell receptor beta chain is drawn from a study of sequential checkpoint blockade in melanoma. Across the study: Twenty-two patients had matched tumor biopsies before treatment and at week 13 after nivolumab or ipilimumab alone.

Trimming left V 4 bases short and J 7 bases short, with 7 bases between. The CDR3 runs to 11 residues. Clones were sequenced by immunoSEQ multiplex PCR, and TCRdb holds only the in-frame ones, with some missing. This sample has about 18,000 clones, with 60% to 75% found just once. This clone has only one observation. Treatment of the sample: randomized to nivolumab then ipilimumab (arm A) or the reverse (arm B). The V and J genes are TRBV6-7 and TRBJ1-2, with D perhaps matching TRBD1 (6 bases). TRBV6-7 has ORF status, its function being uncertain. The source is a human donor with melanoma. This sample comprised tumor tissue (inferred from file names), obtained from a patient given nivolumab and ipilimumab in sequence. The CDR3 DNA reads as TGTGCCAGCAGTTCAGGGGTTGGCTACACCTTC. Amino acids: CASSSGVGYTF.